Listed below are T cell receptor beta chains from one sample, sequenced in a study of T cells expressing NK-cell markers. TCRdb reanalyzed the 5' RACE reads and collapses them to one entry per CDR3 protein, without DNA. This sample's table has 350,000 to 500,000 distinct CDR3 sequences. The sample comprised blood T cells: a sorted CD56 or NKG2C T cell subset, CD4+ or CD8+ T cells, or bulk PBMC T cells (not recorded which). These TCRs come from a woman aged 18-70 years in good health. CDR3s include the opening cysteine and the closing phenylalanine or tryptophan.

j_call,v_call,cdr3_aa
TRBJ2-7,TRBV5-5,CASSWSGGGTYEQYF
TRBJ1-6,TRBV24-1,CATPRGLYNSPLHF
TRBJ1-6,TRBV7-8,CASSLEDRRGSSYNSPLHF
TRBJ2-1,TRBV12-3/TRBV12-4,CASSLAEDNEQFF
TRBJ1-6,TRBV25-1,CASSAGAAAPLHF
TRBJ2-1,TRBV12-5,CASGWGLAYNEQFF
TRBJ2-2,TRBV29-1,CSVEDLVAGGIGELFF
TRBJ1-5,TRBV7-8,CASSLVVTRNQPQHF
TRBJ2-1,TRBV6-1,CASSPQGIPYNEQFF
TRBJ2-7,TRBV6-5,CASSYSVGSGSSYEQYF
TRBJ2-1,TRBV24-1,CATSDDRGGRLNEQFF
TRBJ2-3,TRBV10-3,CAISESSLADTQYF
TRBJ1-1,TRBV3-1,CASSSKGTEAFF
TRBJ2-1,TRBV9,CASSPRTGRLNEQFF
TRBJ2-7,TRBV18,CASSPEFPYEQYF
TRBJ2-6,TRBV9,CASGRMPSGANVLTF
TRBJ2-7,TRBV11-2,CASSARLIYEQYF
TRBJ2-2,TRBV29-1,CSELAPTGELFF
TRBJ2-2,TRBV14,CASSPRQRARTGELFF
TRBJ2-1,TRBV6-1,CASSLDRSYNEQFF
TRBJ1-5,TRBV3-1,CASSPSDIPSNQPQHF
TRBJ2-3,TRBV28,CASSPRLAGGKDTQYF
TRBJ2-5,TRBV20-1,CSARGQGKLETQYF
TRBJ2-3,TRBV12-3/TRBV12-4,CASSLGHYTDTQYF
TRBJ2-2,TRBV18,CASSPPLGQRNTGELFF
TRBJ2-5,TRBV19,CASSVRQGRVGETQYF
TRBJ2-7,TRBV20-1,CSAGDTSYEQYF
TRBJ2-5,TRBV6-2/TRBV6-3,CASKAYGGGLQETQYF
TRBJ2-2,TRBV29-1,CSVELGQGPSTGELFF
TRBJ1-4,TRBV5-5,CASSLVREGEKLFF
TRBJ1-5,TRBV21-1,CASSIIPGQGYQPQHF
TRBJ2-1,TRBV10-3,CAISRDGMYNEQFF